This T cell receptor (beta chain) was found in a study of spatial heterogeneity in lung cancer. The overall study: More beta-chain than alpha-chain sequences were consistently detected. The mean occurrence of each unique TCR and UMI combination in raw reads exceeded nine.

Individual TCR cDNA molecules each bore their own unique molecular identifier. MiXCR, run by TCRdb on the 5' RACE reads, gives a single entry per CDR3 protein. The sample holds about 7,300 distinct CDR3 sequences; 15% to 20% are singletons and the top ten take around 18%. The germline V gene has CDR1 SGHKS and CDR2 YYEKEE (reference sequence). CDR3 size: 12 residues. Trimming took 4 bases from V and 3 from J, leaving 8 bases between them. As to time point: sample taken at primary tumor resection. Whole RNA from tumor, nontumor lung or frozen PBMC was sequenced unsorted. Untreated early-stage non-small cell lung cancer patients, 70 to 85 in total, were the donors. At least ten counts were recorded for this clonotype.

The chain joins TRBV5-5 to TRBJ2-7, with a possible D match to TRBD1 (5 bases). Here the sequenced sample was PBMCs, taken at surgery. This receptor was identified in a female donor with early-stage non-small cell lung cancer. This chain's CDR3 is CASSPQGYEQYF. CDR3 nucleotides: TGTGCCAGCAGCCCCCAGGGCTACGAGCAGTACTTC.